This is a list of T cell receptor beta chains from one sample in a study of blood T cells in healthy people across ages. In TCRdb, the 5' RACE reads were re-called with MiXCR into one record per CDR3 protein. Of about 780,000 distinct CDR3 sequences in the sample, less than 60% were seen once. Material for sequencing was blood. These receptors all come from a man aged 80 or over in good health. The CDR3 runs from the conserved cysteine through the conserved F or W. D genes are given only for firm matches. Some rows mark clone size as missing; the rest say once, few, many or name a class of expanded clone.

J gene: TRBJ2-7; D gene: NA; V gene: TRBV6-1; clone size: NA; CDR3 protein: CASSDAGSLSSYEQYF; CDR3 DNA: TGTGCCAGCAGTGATGCGGGGTCTTTAAGCTCCTACGAGCAGTACTTC
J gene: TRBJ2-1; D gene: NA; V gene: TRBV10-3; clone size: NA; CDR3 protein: CAIGASSRGANEQFF; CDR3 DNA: TGTGCCATCGGAGCATCGTCCCGGGGGGCCAATGAGCAGTTCTTC
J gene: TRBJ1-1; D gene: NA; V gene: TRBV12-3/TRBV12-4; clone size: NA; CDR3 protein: CASSLGQDTEAFF; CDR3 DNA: TGTGCCAGCAGTTTAGGGCAAGACACTGAAGCTTTCTTT
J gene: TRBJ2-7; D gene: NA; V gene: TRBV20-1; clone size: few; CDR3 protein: CSASQGGPSYKQYF; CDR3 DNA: TGCAGTGCTAGTCAAGGAGGGCCAAGCTACAAGCAGTACTTC
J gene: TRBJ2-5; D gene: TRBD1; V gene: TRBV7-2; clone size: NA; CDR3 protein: CASSLLLGAGGGETQYF; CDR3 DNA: TGTGCCAGCAGCTTATTATTAGGGGCAGGGGGCGGAGAGACCCAGTACTTC
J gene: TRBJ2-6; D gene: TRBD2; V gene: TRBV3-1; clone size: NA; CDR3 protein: CASSRIAGEGVGANVLTF; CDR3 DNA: TGTGCCAGCAGCCGTATAGCGGGAGAAGGAGTTGGGGCCAACGTCCTGACTTTC
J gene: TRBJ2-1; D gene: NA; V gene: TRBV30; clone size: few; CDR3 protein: CAWSALGAGTASSYNEQFF; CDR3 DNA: TGTGCCTGGAGCGCCCTAGGGGCTGGGACTGCCTCTTCCTACAATGAGCAGTTCTTC
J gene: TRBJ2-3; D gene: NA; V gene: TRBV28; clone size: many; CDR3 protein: CASSLFRVQPTSTDTQYF; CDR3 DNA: TGTGCCAGCAGTTTATTTCGAGTACAGCCGACTAGCACAGATACGCAGTATTTT
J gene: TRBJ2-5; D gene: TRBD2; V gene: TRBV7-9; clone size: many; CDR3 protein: CASSRGLAGEQYF; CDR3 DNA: TGTGCCAGCAGCCGGGGACTAGCGGGAGAGCAGTACTTC
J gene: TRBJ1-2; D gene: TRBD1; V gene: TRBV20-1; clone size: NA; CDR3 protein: CSAVQAGTGSSYGYTF; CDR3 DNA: TGCAGTGCTGTACAGGCCGGGACAGGGAGTAGCTATGGCTACACCTTC
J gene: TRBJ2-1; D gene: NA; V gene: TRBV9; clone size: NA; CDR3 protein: CASSVVGSSESYNEQFF; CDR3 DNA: TGTGCCAGCAGCGTAGTGGGCTCTAGCGAGAGCTACAATGAGCAGTTCTTC
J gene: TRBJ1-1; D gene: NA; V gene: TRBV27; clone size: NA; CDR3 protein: CASSTSTENTEAFF; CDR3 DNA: NA
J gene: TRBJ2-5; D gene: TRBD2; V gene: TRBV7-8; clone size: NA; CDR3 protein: CASSYSGTGEQYF; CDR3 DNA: TGTGCCAGCAGCTACAGCGGGACTGGGGAGCAGTACTTC
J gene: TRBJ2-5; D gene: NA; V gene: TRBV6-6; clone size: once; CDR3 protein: CASSDVDSYQETQYF; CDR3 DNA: TGTGCCAGCAGTGACGTGGACAGCTACCAAGAGACCCAGTACTTC
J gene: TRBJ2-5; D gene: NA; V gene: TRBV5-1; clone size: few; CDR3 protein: CASSPGSGQKTQYF; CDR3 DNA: TGCGCCAGCAGCCCGGGGAGCGGGCAAAAGACCCAGTACTTC
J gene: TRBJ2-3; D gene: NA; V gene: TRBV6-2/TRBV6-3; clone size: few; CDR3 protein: CASSQGRDTQYF; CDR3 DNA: TGTGCCAGCAGCCAAGGACGAGATACGCAGTATTTT
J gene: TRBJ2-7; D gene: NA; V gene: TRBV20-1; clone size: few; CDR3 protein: CSASRAGAYEQYF; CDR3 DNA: TGTAGTGCTAGTAGAGCGGGCGCCTACGAGCAGTACTTC
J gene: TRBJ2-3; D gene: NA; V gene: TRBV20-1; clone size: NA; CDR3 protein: CSARDILGGYTQYF; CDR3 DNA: TGCAGTGCTAGAGATATTTTAGGGGGGTATACGCAGTATTTT
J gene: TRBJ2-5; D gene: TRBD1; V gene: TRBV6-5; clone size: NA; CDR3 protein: CAGRGTGSTFATQYF; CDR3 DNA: TGTGCCGGCAGGGGGACAGGCTCGACCTTTGCGACCCAGTACTTC
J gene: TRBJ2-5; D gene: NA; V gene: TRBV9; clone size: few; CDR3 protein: CASSVAPQETQYF; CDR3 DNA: TGTGCCAGCAGCGTAGCGCCTCAAGAGACCCAGTACTTC
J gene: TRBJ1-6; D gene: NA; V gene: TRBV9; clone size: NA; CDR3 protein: CASSASGDYNSPLHF; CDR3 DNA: TGTGCCAGCAGCGCCTCCGGGGACTATAATTCACCCCTCCACTTT
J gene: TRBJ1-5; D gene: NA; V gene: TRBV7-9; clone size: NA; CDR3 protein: CASSPETVSNQPQHF; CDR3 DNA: TGTGCCAGCAGCCCCGAGACAGTTAGCAATCAGCCCCAGCATTTT
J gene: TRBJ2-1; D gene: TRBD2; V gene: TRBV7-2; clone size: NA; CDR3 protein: CASSLGPGTSGNEQFF; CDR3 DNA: TGTGCCAGCAGCTTAGGCCCCGGGACTAGCGGCAATGAGCAGTTCTTC
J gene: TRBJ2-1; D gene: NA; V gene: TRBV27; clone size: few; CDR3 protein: CASSLYPKGTPGRTVQLYNEQFF; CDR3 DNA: TGTGCCAGCAGTTTATACCCCAAAGGGACACCGGGACGAACGGTACAGCTTTACAATGAGCAGTTCTTC
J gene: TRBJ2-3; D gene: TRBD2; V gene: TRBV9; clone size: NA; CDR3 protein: CASSVGTSGRLSTDTQYF; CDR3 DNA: TGTGCCAGCAGCGTAGGTACTAGCGGGAGACTTAGCACAGATACGCAGTATTTT
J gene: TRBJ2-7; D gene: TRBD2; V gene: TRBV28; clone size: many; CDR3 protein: CASSLTSGYEQYF; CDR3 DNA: TGTGCCAGCAGTCTGACTAGCGGTTACGAGCAGTACTTC
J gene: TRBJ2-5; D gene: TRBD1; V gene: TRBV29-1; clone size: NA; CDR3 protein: CSVGRTGGPRETQYF; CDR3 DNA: TGCAGCGTTGGGAGGACAGGGGGCCCCCGGGAGACCCAGTACTTC
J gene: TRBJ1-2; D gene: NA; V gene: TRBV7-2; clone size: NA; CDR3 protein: CASSSRALRGYYGYTF; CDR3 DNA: TGTGCCAGCAGCTCCCGCGCCCTCAGGGGATACTATGGCTACACCTTC
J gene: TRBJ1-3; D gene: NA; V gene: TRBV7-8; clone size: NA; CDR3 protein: CASSLASENTIYF; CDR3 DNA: TGTGCCAGCAGCTTAGCGTCCGAGAACACCATATATTTT
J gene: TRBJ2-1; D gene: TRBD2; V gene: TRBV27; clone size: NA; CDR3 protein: CASSPLGAGVGLGNEQFF; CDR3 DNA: TGTGCCAGCAGTCCCCTGGGAGCGGGAGTGGGTTTAGGTAATGAGCAGTTCTTC
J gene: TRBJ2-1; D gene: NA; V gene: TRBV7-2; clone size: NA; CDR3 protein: CASSPPSHNEQFF; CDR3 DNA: TGTGCCAGCAGCCCCCCCAGCCATAATGAGCAGTTCTTC
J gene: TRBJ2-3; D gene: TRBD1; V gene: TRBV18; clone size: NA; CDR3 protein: CASSKDRAQYTDTQYF; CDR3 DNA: TGTGCCAGCTCAAAGGACAGGGCCCAATACACAGATACGCAGTATTTT
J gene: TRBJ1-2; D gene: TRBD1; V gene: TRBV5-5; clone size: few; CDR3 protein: CASSLSQFQGVDGYTF; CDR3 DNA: TGTGCCAGCAGCTTATCCCAATTCCAGGGGGTTGATGGCTACACCTTC
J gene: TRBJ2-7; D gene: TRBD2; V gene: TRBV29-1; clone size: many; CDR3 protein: CSVEVAGGGDEQYF; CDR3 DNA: TGCAGCGTTGAAGTGGCGGGAGGGGGTGACGAGCAGTACTTC
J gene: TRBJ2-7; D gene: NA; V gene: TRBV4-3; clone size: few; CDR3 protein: CASSQAGNSYEQYF; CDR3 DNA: TGCGCCAGCAGCCAAGCCGGGAACTCCTACGAGCAGTACTTC
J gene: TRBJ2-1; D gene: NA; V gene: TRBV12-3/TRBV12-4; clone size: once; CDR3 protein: CATVAGTGYNEQFF; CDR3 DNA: TGTGCCACCGTTGCCGGGACGGGATACAATGAGCAGTTCTTC
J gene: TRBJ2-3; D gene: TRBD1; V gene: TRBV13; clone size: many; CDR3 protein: CASSLAGTGRDTQYF; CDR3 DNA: TGTGCCAGCAGCTTGGCCGGGACAGGGAGAGATACGCAGTATTTT
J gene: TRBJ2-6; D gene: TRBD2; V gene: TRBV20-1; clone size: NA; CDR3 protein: CSASGGGSGANVLTF; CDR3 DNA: TGCAGTGCTAGCGGGGGGGGATCTGGGGCCAACGTCCTGACTTTC
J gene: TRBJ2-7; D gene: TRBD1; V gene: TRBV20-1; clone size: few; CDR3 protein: CSASSTGATSEQYF; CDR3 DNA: TGCAGTGCTAGCTCGACAGGGGCGACTAGTGAGCAGTACTTC
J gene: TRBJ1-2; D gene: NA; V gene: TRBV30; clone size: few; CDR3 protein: CASPSQGNSYGYTF; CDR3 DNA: TGTGCCTCTCCTTCGCAGGGAAATTCCTATGGCTACACCTTC
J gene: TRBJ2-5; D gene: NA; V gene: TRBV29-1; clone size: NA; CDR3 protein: CSVLIVPGRQTQYF; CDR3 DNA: TGCAGCGTTTTAATTGTTCCGGGTCGACAGACCCAGTACTTC
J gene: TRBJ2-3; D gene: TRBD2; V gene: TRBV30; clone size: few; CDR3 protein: CAWSLLAGNTDTQYF; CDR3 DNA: TGTGCCTGGAGCTTACTAGCGGGAAACACAGATACGCAGTATTTT
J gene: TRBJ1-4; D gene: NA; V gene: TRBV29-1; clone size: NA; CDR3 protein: CRVAHRQEEKLFF; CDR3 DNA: TGCAGGGTTGCCCACAGGCAAGAAGAAAAACTGTTTTTT
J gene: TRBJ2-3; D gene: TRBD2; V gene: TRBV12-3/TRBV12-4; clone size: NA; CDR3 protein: CASSGPSGSLDTQYF; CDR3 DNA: TGTGCCAGCAGTGGCCCTAGCGGGAGCTTAGATACGCAGTATTTT
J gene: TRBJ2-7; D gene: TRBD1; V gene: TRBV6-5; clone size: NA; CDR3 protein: CASSTGAFYEQYF; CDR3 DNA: TGTGCCAGCAGCACAGGGGCTTTCTACGAGCAGTACTTC
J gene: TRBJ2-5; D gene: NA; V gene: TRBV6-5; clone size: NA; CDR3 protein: CASTPLAYGSETQYF; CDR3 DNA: TGTGCCAGCACCCCACTAGCCTACGGATCGGAGACCCAGTACTTC
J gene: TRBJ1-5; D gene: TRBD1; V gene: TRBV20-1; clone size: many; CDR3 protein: CSARRGTGVGQPQHF; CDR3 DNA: TGCAGTGCTAGACGGGGGACAGGGGTTGGTCAGCCCCAGCATTTT
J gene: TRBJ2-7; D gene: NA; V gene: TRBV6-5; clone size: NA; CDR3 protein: CASSYTRDLSYEQYF; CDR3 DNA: TGTGCCAGCAGTTACACCCGGGACTTAAGCTACGAGCAGTACTTC
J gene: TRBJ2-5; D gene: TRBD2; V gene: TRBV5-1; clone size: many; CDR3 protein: CASSAASGEETQYF; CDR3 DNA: TGCGCCAGCAGCGCGGCTAGCGGGGAAGAGACCCAGTACTTC
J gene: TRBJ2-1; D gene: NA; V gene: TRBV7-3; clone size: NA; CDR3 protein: CASSFSGERDEQFF; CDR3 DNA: TGTGCCAGCAGCTTTTCCGGAGAACGGGATGAGCAGTTCTTC
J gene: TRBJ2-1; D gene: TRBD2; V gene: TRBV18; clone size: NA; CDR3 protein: CASSPTSGAGDEQFF; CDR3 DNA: TGTGCCAGCTCACCCACTAGCGGGGCCGGCGATGAGCAGTTCTTC
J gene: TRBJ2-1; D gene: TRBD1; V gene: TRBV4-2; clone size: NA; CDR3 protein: CASSQGYRGQVRNEQFF; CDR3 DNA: TGTGCCAGCAGCCAAGGTTACAGGGGGCAAGTTCGTAACGAGCAGTTCTTC
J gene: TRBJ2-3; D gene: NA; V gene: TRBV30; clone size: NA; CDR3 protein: CAWSGATSTDTQYF; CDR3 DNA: TGTGCCTGGAGTGGTGCCACCAGCACAGATACGCAGTATTTT
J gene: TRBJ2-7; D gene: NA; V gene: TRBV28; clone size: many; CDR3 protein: CASSSPLGRTTYEQYF; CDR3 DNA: TGTGCCAGCAGTTCACCCCTAGGACGGACGACCTACGAGCAGTACTTC
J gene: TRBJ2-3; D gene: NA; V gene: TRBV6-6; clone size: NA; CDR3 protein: CASSCSLGTDTQYF; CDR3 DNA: TGTGCCAGCAGTTGCTCACTAGGCACAGATACGCAGTATTTT
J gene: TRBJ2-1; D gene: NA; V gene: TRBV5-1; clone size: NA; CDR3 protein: CASSDSGLSHNEQFF; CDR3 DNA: TGCGCCAGCAGCGACAGTGGACTCTCCCACAATGAGCAGTTCTTC
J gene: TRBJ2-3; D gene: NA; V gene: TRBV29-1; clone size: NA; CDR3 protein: CRDEGTSQYF; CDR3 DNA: TGCAGGGACGAGGGGACTTCGCAGTATTTT
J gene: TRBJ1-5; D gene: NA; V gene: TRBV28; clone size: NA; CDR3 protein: CASRTLQGFQPQHF; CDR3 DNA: TGTGCCAGCAGGACTTTACAGGGCTTTCAGCCCCAGCATTTT
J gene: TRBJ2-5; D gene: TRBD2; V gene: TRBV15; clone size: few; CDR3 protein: CATSKGLAQETQYF; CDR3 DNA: TGTGCCACCAGCAAGGGACTAGCCCAAGAGACCCAGTACTTC
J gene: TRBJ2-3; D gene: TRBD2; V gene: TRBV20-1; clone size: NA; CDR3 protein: CSARTSGRTPGQYF; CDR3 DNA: TGCAGTGCTAGAACTAGCGGGAGGACTCCGGGGCAGTATTTT